The clone carrying this TCR beta chain was recorded at least ten times. After removal of 8 bases from V and 6 bases from J, the junction contained 10 bases not matched to a gene. The CDR3 is 13 residues long. Germline CDR1 SGHTA, CDR2 FQGNSA. The data were taken from a study of Graves' ophthalmopathy and Graves' hyperthyroidism. RNA served as the template for amplifying TCR beta CDR3 regions. The authors performed first-round RT-PCR with HTBI primers and then a second-round multiplex PCR. From the multiplex PCR reads, TCRdb called clonotypes with MiXCR, one entry per CDR3 protein. The sample records roughly 420,000 distinct CDR3 sequences, roughly 20% being singletons.

The source material was peripheral blood. The receptor comes from a woman aged 18-29 years with stable Graves' hyperthyroidism. This rearrangement joins TRBV7-2 to TRBJ2-7; 7 nucleotides match TRBD2. The CDR3 sequence is CASLRGRAGEQYF. The CDR3 DNA is TGTGCCAGCCTTAGAGGGAGGGCCGGCGAGCAGTACTTC.